This TCR beta chain was recovered during a study of cytomegalovirus exposure and HLA in healthy donors. Study summary: There were approximately 80 million unique TCRs (from HLA-typed donors) in an early data release. Notes on the study in general: Data from an earlier analysis indicated that most TCR beta V segments were productive either about 87% or about 30% of the time.

Donors were nominally healthy when sampled, though unrecorded immune exposures were likely. With 60 Vbeta and 13 Jbeta primers, the PCR was carried out. Libraries were prepared by immunoSEQ multiplex PCR; TCRdb keeps only in-frame clonotypes and omits some of them. Its table lists 34,000 or so clones. To note about this clone: Its cognate antigen is unknown.

The V end lost 7 bases, the J end lost 5 bases, and 20 bases lay between the germline ends. Germline V gene sequence: CDR1 LNHDA, CDR2 SQIVND (reference sequence). The CDR3 sequence is 15 residues long. Sequencing used PBMCs. This receptor was identified in a woman in her forties in good health and CMV-seropositive. The gene calls are TRBV19 and TRBJ1-2; D is perhaps TRBD1 (5 bases). In DNA, the CDR3 is TGTGCCAGTACCCCGCTGGGGGGAAGAGATTATGGCTACACCTTC. Encoded protein: CASTPLGGRDYGYTF.